This paragraph reports one T cell receptor (beta chain). The antigen is not known. Sequenced by immunoSEQ multiplex PCR; TCRdb stores in-frame clones only, minus some. In the table there are 300,000 to 350,000 clones, roughly 85% of which are singletons. This record belongs to a study of cytotoxic CD8 clonotypes in ibrutinib-treated CLL. General observations from the study: Progressing patients had sampling times that differed from those of sustained-remission patients.

Sequenced material: PBMCs, taken before ibrutinib treatment. This TCR derives from a human donor with chronic lymphocytic leukemia.

CDR3 DNA: TGTGCCAGCAGCTTCACTAGCGCGTACAATGAGCAGTTCTTC. This gives the protein CASSFTSAYNEQFF. V and J are TRBV11-2 and TRBJ2-1; 7 bases fit TRBD2. The V and J ends lost 3 bases and 4 bases, in that order; junction bases with no gene match: 3. Germline values: CDR1 SGHAT, CDR2 FQNNGV. This CDR3 is built from 14 residues.